The text below deals with one T cell receptor (beta chain). No antigen is known for it. Qualities for individual bases were not recorded, and no much larger clone is one base off. The data belong to a study of blood T cell repertoires in COVID-19 (dated by TCRdb to about 2020). Context from the whole study: Collaborator samples came from the United States, Italy and Spain and covered acute and convalescent phases of COVID-19. The dataset comprised deeply sampled blood TCRbeta repertoires from subjects exposed to, actively infected with, or recovered from COVID-19. The samples were drawn from two sources: the first 160 participants of the ongoing ImmuneRACE study, and some 1,300 subjects contributed by 6 global collaborators. The sample metadata nearly always contained a de-identified subject ID, COVID-19 status, age in years and sex. The material from the prospective study consisted of cDNA or gDNA derived from T cells, B-cell-depleted T cells, or PBMCs. Where available, HLA class I and class II types were taken from metadata supplied by the sample provider and were not determined by assay-based typing. The repertoires were released in a freely available public database intended as a resource for research on the immune response to SARS-CoV-2.

The CDR3 goes from the cysteine to the phenylalanine over 15 residues. Just the 45-base CDR3 DNA is kept, in frame starting at base 1. Based on the germline V gene, the CDR1 and CDR2 sequences are SGHTS and YDEGEE. The germline ends are 9 bases apart after V is trimmed by 0 bases and J by 0 bases. TCRbeta CDR3 regions were amplified from genomic DNA using the immunoSEQ Assay, a bias-controlled multiplex PCR. Processing in the source paper ran as follows. The number of nucleated cells in each sample was estimated from the amplification of reference gene primers within the assay. Sequence reads were collapsed and filtered to measure the absolute abundance of every unique TCRbeta CDR3 rearrangement. For each sample, productive Simpson clonality was calculated as the square root of Simpson's diversity index across productive rearrangements. Sourced from immuneACCESS, this table was stored by TCRdb with only in-frame sequences that have V and J called. A share of the clones is absent; for the studies checked, an unresolved V gene accounts for under half, and the remainder has no known explanation. V and J calls and clone size are given by that table; D and trimming were obtained from the DNA. Across this sample there are 150,000 to 200,000 clones, with about four fifths seen only once. The top ten clones comprise 3% to 3.5% of the sample.

General study outcomes and caveats: The amount of clinical and demographic metadata varied by source and participant and was provided uncurated.

Participants in the prospective study were enrolled through a virtual design, were aged about 18 to 100 years, and lived in about 25 United States geographic areas. In the prospective study, cohorts were assigned on the basis of participant-reported clinical history obtained from a screening survey and a study questionnaire. Exposed participants had been in contact, within 2 weeks of entering the study, with a person who had a PCR-confirmed or clinician-diagnosed case of COVID-19. Mobile phlebotomists in the prospective study collected whole blood, serum and a nasopharyngeal or oropharyngeal swab from every participant. Participants in the prospective study had the option to provide additional blood draws and questionnaires over a roughly 2-month period. Before DNA extraction, prospective study blood samples were shipped either frozen or at room temperature.

Source material: PBMCs or T cells enriched from blood (not recorded which). The sequence is built from TRBV5-8 and TRBJ2-5; confidence is insufficient to name the D gene. The receptor was derived from a young woman who had been exposed to COVID-19. The nucleotide sequence is given as TGTGCCAGCAGCTTGGGAGATACTTACCAAGAGACCCAGTACTTC. Its translation reads: CASSLGDTYQETQYF.